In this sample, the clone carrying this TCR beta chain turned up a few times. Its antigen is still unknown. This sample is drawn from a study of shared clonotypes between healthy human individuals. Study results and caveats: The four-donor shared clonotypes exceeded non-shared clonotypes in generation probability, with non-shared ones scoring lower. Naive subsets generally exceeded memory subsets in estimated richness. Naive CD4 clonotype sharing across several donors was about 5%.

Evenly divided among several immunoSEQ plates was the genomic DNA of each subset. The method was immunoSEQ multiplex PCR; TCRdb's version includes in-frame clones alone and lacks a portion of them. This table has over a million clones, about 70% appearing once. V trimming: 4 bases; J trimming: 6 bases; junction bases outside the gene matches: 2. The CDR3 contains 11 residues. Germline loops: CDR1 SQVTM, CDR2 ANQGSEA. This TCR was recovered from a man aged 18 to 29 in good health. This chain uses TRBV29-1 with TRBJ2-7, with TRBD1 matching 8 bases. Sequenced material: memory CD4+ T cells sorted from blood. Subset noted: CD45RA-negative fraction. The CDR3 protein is CSVGTGREQYF. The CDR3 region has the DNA TGCAGCGTTGGGACAGGGCGCGAGCAGTACTTC.